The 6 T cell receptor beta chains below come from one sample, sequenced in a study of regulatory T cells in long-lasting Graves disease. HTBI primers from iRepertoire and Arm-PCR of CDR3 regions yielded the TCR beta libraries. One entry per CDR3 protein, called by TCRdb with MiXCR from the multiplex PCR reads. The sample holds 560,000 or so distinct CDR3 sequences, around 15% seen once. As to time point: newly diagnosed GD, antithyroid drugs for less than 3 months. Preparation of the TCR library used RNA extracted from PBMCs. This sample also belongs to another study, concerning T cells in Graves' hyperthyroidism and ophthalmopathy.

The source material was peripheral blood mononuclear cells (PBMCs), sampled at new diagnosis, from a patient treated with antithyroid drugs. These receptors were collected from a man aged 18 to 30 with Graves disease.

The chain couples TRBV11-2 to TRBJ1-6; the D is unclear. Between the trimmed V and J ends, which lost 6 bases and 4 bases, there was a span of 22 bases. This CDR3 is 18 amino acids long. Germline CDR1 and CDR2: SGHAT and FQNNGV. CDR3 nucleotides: TGTGCCAGCAGACTAGCCCCCCGAGGCCCACTTTATAATTCACCCCTCCACTTT. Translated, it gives CASRLAPRGPLYNSPLHF.

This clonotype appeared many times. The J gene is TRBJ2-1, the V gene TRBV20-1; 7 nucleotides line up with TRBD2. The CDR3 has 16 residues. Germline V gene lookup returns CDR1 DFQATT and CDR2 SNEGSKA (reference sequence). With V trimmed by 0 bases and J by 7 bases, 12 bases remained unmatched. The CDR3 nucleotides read TGCAGTGCTAGAGATCTGGACCTGCGGGGGATGAATGAGCAGTTCTTC. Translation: CSARDLDLRGMNEQFF.

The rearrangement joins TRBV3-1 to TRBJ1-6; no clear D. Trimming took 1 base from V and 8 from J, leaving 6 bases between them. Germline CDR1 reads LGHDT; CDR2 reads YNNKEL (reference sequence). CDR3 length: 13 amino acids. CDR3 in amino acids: CASSQGHDSPLHF. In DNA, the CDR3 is TGTGCCAGCAGCCAAGGCCATGATTCACCCCTCCACTTT.

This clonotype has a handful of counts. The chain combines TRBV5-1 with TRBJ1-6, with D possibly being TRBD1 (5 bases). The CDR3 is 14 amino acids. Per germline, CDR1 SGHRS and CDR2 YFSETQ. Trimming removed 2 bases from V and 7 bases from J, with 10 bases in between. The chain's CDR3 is CASSLGEGNSPLHF. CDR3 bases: TGCGCCAGCAGCTTAGGAGAGGGGAATTCACCCCTCCACTTT.

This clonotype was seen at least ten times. The CDR3 region is CASRVVEGQGSYEQYF. DNA for the CDR3: TGTGCCAGCAGGGTAGTGGAGGGACAGGGATCCTACGAGCAGTACTTC. J is TRBJ2-7 and V is TRBV2; 9 bases fit TRBD1. The germline CDR1 and CDR2 sequences are SNHLY and FYNNEI. The CDR3 contains 16 residues. V shed 6 bases and J 1 base; nucleotides not matched to a gene: 10.

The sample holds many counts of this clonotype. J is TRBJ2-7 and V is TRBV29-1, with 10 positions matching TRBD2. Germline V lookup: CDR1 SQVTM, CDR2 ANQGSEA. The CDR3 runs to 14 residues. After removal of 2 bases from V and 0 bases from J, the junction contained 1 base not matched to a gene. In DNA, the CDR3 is TGCAGCGTTGAATCTAGCGGGAGCTCCTACGAGCAGTACTTC. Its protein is CSVESSGSSYEQYF.